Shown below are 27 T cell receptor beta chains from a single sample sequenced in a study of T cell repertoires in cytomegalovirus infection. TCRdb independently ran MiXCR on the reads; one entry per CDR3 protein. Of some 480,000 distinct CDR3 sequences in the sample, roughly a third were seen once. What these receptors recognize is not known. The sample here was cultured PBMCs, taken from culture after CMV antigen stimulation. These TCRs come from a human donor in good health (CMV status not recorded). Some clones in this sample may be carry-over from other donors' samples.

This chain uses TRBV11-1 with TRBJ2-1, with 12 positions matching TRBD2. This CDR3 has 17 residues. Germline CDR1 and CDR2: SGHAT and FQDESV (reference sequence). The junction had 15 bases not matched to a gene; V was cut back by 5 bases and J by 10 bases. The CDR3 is CASSQGGRLAGVREQFF. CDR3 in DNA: TGTGCCAGCAGCCAAGGGGGGAGACTAGCGGGAGTTCGGGAGCAGTTCTTC.

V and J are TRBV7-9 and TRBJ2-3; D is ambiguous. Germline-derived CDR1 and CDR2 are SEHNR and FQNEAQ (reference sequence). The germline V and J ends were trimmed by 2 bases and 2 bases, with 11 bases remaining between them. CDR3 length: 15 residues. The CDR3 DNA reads TGTGCCAGCAGCTTATATGGAGTTTACACAGATACGCAGTATTTT. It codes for CASSLYGVYTDTQYF.

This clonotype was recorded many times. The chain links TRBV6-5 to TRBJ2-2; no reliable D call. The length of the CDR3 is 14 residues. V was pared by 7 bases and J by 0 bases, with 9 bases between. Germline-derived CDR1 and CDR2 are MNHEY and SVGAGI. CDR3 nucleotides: TGTGCCAGCAAGGCGGCCACGAACACCGGGGAGCTGTTTTTT. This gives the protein CASKAATNTGELFF.

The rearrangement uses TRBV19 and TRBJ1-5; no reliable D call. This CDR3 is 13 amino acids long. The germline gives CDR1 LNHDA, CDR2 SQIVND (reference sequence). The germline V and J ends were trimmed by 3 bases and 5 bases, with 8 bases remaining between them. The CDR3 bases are TGTGCCAGTAGTATCACCAGCGATCAGCCCCAGCATTTT. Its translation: CASSITSDQPQHF.

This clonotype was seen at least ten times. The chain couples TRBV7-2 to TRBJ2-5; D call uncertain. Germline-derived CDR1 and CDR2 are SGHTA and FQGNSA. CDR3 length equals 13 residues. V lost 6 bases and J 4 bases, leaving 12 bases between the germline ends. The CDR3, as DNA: TGTGCCAGCAGAATGCCCCCGGGAGAGACCCAGTACTTC. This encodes CASRMPPGETQYF. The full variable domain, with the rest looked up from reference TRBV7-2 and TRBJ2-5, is GAGVSQSPSNKVTEKGKDVELRCDPISGHTALYWYRQSLGQGLEFLIYFQGNSAPDKSGLPSDRFSAERTGGSVSTLTIQRTQQEDSAVYLCASRMPPGETQYFGPGTRLLVL.

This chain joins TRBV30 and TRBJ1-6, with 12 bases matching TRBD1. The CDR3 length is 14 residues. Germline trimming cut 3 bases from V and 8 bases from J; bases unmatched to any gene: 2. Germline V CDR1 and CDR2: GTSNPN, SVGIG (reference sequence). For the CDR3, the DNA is TGTGCCTGGAGCGGGGACAGGGGGCATTCACCCCTCCACTTT. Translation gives CAWSGDRGHSPLHF.

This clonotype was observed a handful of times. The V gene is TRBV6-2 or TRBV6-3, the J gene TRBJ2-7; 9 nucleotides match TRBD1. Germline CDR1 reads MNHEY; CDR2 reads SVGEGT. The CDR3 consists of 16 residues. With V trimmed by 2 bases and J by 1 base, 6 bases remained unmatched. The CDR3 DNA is TGTGCCAGCAGTTACAAAAGGGGACAGGGTTCCTACGAGCAGTACGTC. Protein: CASSYKRGQGSYEQYV.

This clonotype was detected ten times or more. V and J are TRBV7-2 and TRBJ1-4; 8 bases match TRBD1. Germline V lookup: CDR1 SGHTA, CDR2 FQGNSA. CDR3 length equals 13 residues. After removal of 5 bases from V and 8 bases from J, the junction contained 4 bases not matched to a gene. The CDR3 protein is CASSRQGREKLFF. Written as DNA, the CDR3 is TGTGCCAGCAGCAGACAGGGGAGGGAAAAACTGTTTTTT.

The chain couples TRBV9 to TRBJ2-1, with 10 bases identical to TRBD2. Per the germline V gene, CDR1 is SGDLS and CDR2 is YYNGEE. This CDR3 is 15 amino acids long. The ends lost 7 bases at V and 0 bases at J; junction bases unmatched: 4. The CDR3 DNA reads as TGTGCCAGCGGAGCGGGAGGGATCTCCTACAATGAGCAGTTCTTC. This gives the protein CASGAGGISYNEQFF.

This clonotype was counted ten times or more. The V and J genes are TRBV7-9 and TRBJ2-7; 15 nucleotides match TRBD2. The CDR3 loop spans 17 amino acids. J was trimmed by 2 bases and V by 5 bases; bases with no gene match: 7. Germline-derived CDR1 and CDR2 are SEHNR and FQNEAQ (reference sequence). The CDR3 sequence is CASSPGLAGGDTYEQYF. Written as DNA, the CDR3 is TGTGCCAGCAGCCCGGGACTAGCGGGAGGCGATACCTACGAGCAGTACTTC.

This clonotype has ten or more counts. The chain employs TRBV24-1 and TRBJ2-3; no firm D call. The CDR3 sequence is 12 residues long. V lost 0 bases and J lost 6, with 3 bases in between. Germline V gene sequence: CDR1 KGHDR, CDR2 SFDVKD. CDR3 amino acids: CATSDLRDTQYF. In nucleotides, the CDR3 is TGTGCCACCAGTGATTTGCGGGATACGCAGTATTTT.

The chain's CDR3 is CASSLETAGGLYEQYF. The CDR3 bases are TGCGCCAGCAGCTTGGAAACAGCGGGAGGGTTATACGAGCAGTACTTC. This chain joins TRBV5-1 and TRBJ2-7; 10 nucleotides agree with TRBD2. V gave up 0 bases and J gave up 4 bases; unmatched junction bases: 7. In germline, CDR1 is SGHRS, CDR2 YFSETQ. The CDR3 is 16 amino acids.

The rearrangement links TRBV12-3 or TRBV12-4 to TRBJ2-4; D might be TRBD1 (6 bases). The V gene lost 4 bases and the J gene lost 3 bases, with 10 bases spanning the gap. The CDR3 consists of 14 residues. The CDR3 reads CASSSPGVKNIQYF. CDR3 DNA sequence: TGTGCCAGCAGTTCCCCAGGGGTCAAAAACATTCAGTACTTC.

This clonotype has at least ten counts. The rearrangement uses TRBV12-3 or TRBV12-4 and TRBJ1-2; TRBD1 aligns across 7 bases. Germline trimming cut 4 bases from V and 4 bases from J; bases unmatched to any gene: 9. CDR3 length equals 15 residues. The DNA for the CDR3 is TGTGCCAGCAGTTCAACAACAGGGGCAGGCTATGGCTACACCTTC. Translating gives CASSSTTGAGYGYTF.

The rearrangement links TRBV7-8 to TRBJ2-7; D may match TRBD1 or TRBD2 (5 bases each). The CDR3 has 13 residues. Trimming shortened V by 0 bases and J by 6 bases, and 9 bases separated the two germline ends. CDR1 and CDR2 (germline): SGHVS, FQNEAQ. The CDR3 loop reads CASSLAGGTEQYV. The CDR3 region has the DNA TGTGCCAGCAGCTTAGCTGGGGGTACCGAGCAGTACGTC.

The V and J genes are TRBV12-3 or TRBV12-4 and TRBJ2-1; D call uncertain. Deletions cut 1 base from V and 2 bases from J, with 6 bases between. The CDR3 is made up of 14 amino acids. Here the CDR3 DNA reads TGTGCCAGCAGTTTAGGCCCCACCTACAATGAGCAGTTCTTC. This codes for CASSLGPTYNEQFF.

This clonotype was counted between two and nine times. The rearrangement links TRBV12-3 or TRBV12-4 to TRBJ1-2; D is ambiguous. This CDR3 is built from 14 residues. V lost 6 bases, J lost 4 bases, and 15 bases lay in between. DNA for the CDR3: TGTGCCAGCAGCACCGTTTTGACGCGCTATGGCTACACCTTC. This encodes CASSTVLTRYGYTF.

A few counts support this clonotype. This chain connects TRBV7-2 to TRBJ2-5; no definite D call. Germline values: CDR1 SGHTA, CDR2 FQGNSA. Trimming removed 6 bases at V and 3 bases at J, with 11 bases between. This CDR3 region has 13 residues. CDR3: CASSMTREETQYF. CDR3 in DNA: TGTGCCAGCAGTATGACTCGGGAAGAGACCCAGTACTTC. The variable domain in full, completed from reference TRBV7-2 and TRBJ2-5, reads GAGVSQSPSNKVTEKGKDVELRCDPISGHTALYWYRQSLGQGLEFLIYFQGNSAPDKSGLPSDRFSAERTGGSVSTLTIQRTQQEDSAVYLCASSMTREETQYFGPGTRLLVL.

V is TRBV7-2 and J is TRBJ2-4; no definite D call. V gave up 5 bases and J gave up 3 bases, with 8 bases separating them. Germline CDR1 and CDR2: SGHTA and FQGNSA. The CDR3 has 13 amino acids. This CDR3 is CASSEYGKNIQYF. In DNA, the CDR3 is TGTGCCAGCAGCGAATACGGCAAAAACATTCAGTACTTC.

The CDR3 nucleotides read TGCGCCAGCAGCTTGACAGGGAAAACCGGGGAGCTGTTTTTT. Protein: CASSLTGKTGELFF. The rearrangement joins TRBV5-1 to TRBJ2-2; D might be TRBD1 (6 bases). This CDR3 has 14 amino acids. Germline V lookup: CDR1 SGHRS, CDR2 YFSETQ. Trimming took 1 base from V and 5 from J, leaving 9 bases between them.

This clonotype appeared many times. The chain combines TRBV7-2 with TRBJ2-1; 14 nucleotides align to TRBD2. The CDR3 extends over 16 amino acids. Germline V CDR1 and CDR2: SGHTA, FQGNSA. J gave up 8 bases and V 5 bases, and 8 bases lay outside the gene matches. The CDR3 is CASSARLAGGPYEQFF. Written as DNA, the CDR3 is TGTGCCAGCAGCGCCAGACTAGCGGGAGGGCCCTATGAGCAGTTCTTC. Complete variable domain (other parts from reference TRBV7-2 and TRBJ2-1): GAGVSQSPSNKVTEKGKDVELRCDPISGHTALYWYRQSLGQGLEFLIYFQGNSAPDKSGLPSDRFSAERTGGSVSTLTIQRTQQEDSAVYLCASSARLAGGPYEQFFGPGTRLTVL.

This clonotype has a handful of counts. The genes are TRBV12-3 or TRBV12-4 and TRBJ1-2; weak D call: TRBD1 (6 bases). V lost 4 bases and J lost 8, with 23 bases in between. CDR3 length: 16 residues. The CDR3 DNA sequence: TGTGCCAGCAGTTCCGATGGGGGCGCCGGCCCCAGGGGCTACACCTTC. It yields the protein CASSSDGGAGPRGYTF.

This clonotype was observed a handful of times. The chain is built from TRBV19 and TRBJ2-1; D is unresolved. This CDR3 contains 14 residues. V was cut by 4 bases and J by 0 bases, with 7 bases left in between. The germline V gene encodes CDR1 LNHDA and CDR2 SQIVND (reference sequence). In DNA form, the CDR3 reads TGTGCCAGTAGTACAGACTCCTCCTACAATGAGCAGTTCTTC. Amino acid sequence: CASSTDSSYNEQFF.

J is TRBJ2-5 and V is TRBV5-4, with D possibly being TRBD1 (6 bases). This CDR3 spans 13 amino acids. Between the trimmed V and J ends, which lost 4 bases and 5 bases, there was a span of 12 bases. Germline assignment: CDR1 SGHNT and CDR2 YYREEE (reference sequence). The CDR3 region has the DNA TGTGCCAGCAGCGTGAGACAGGATGAGACCCAGTACTTC. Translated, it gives CASSVRQDETQYF.

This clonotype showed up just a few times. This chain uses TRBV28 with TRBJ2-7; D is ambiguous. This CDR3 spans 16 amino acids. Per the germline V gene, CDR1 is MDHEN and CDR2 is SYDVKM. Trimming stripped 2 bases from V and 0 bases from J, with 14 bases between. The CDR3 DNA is TGTGCCAGCAGTTTAGGCCCCCCCCTGGGCTCCTACGAGCAGTACTTC. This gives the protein CASSLGPPLGSYEQYF.

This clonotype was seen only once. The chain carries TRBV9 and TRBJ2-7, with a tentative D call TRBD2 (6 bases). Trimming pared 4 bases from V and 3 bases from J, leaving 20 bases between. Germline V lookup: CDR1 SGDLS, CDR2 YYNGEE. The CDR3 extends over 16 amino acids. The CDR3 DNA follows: TGTGCCAGCAGCCACGGGGGTAGCGGAGGAAACTACGAGCAGTACTTC. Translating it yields CASSHGGSGGNYEQYF.

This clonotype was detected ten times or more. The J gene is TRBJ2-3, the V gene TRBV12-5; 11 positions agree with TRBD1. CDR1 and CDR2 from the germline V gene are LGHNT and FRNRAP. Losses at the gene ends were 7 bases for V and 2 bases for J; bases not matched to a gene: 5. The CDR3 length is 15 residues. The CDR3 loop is CASARDRGFTDTQYF. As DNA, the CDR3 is TGTGCTAGTGCCCGGGACAGGGGGTTCACAGATACGCAGTATTTT.